This TCR beta chain originates from a study of OX40 agonist ivuxolimab in advanced cancers. Study-level results: Normalized expansion of T-cell clones was also low for some nonresponders.

The assay was immunoSEQ multiplex PCR, and TCRdb's table has in-frame clones only and misses some. Counted here are about 50,000 clones, about 80% occurring once; the ten biggest clones make up roughly 3%. For this clone: The antigen remains undetermined.

CDR3 length: 15 residues. Germline V gives CDR1 SGHDT, CDR2 YYEEEE. V was shortened by 4 bases and J by 0 bases, with 10 bases between the two germline ends. The sequencing here drew on CD4+ or CD8+ T cells sorted from blood, taken in a trial of the OX40 agonist ivuxolimab. The origin of this receptor is an adult with an advanced solid tumor such as melanoma, head and neck, liver or kidney cancer. The chain joins TRBV5-6 to TRBJ1-4, with D perhaps matching TRBD1 (5 bases). CDR3 DNA sequence: TGTGCCAGCAGCGGCGGGGGTTCAACTAATGAAAAACTGTTTTTT. Its translation is CASSGGGSTNEKLFF.